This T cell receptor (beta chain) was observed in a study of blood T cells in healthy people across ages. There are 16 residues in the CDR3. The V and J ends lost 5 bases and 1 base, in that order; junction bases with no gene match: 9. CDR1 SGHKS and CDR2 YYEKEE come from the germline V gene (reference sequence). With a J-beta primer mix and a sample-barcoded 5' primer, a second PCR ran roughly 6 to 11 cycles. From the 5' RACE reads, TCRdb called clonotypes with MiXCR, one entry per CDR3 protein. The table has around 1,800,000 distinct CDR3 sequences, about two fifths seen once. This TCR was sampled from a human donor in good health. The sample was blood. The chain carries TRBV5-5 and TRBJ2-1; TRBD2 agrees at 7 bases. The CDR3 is CASSLLASVSYNEQFF. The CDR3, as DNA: TGTGCCAGCAGTTTACTAGCGTCCGTTTCCTACAATGAGCAGTTCTTC.